The present entry profiles one T cell receptor beta chain with its context. Living in about two dozen US areas, the participants were between roughly 18 and 90 years of age. Participant reports of clinical history set cohort assignment. Symptom resolution, clearance, or two negative PCRs marked donors in Cohort 3 as recovered. In the original processing: Scientists estimated how many nucleated cells there were by amplifying reference gene primers. TCRdb's table, derived via immunoSEQ multiplex PCR, lists solely in-frame clones and lacks some. For V, J and clone size, that table is used; D and trimming come from the DNA. This table has some 370,000 clones, under 85% appearing once. This entry belongs to a study of blood T cell repertoires in COVID-19. CDR3 length: 16 residues. After removal of 6 bases from V and 10 bases from J, the junction contained 20 bases not matched to a gene. In germline, CDR1 is SGHRS, CDR2 YFSETQ.

This clonotype originated in a woman between 50 and 59 years old who had recovered from COVID-19. The chain is built from TRBV5-1 and TRBJ1-1, with 8 nucleotides matching TRBD1. Sequencing input: PBMCs or T cells enriched from blood (not recorded which). This CDR3 is CASTPKPGQAGRVAFF. CDR3 bases: TGCGCCAGCACCCCTAAACCGGGACAGGCAGGGAGAGTAGCTTTCTTT.